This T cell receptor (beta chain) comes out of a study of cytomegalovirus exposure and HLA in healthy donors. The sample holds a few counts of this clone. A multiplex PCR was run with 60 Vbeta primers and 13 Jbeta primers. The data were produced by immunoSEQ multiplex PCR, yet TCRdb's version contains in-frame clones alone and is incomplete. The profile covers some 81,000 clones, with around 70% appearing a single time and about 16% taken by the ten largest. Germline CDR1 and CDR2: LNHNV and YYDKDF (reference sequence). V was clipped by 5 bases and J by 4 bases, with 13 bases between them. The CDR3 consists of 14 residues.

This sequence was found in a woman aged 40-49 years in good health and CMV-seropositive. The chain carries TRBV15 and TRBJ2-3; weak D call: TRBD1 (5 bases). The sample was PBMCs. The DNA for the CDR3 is TGTGCCACCAGCTTGAGAAGGGGCCCAGATACGCAGTATTTT. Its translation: CATSLRRGPDTQYF.